These 21 T cell receptor beta chains were sequenced from one sample in a study of blood T cell repertoires in COVID-19. Sequencing used immunoSEQ multiplex PCR; TCRdb keeps in-frame clones, though not all of them. The sample has tens of thousands of clones, around 85% seen once; the top ten hold 19%. Material for sequencing was peripheral blood. The receptors shown here come from a woman of 80 years or more with acute or convalescent COVID-19.

The chain combines TRBV4-1 with TRBJ2-7; no clear D. This CDR3 has 16 residues. V gave up 1 base and J gave up 2 bases, with 15 bases separating them. Germline CDR1 and CDR2: MGHRA and YSYEKL. CDR3 region: CASSQGGGRNAYEQYF. In DNA, the CDR3 is TGCGCCAGCAGCCAAGGCGGCGGCAGAAACGCCTACGAGCAGTACTTC.

CDR3 protein: CASSLMGAGYGYTF. The CDR3 DNA reads TGTGCCAGCAGCTTAATGGGCGCGGGCTATGGCTACACCTTC. The rearrangement uses TRBV5-4 and TRBJ1-2; D remains ambiguous. V was trimmed by 2 bases and J by 4 bases, leaving 12 bases between them. The length of the CDR3 is 14 residues. CDR1 is SGHNT, CDR2 YYREEE, per germline (reference sequence).

The rearrangement joins TRBV11-2 to TRBJ1-3; D is possibly TRBD1 (6 bases). There are 15 residues in the CDR3. Trimming shortened V by 5 bases and J by 0 bases, and 11 bases separated the two germline ends. Germline V gene sequence: CDR1 SGHAT, CDR2 FQNNGV. CDR3 in amino acids: CASSPTGISGNTIYF. CDR3 sequence (DNA): TGTGCCAGCAGCCCGACAGGTATCTCTGGAAACACCATATATTTT.

The chain is built from TRBV15 and TRBJ2-7; 10 nucleotides match TRBD1. This CDR3 has 12 amino acids. The germline V gene encodes CDR1 LNHNV and CDR2 YYDKDF (reference sequence). With V trimmed by 3 bases and J by 12 bases, 5 bases remained unmatched. CDR3 bases: TGTGCCACCAGCAGTGACAGGGGGCGGGCGTACTTC. Translation: CATSSDRGRAYF. Together with reference TRBV15 and TRBJ2-7, the CDR3 gives the full variable domain: DAMVIQNPRYQVTQFGKPVTLSCSQTLNHNVMYWYQQKSSQAPKLLFHYYDKDFNNEADTPDNFQSRRPNTSFCFLDIRSPGLGDTAMYLCATSSDRGRAYFGPGTRLTVT.

This clone showed up just once. The V gene is TRBV5-4, the J gene TRBJ2-4; 12 positions agree with TRBD2. Germline CDR1 SGHNT, CDR2 YYREEE (reference sequence). The CDR3 consists of 19 residues. Trimming took 2 bases from V and 2 from J; bases not matched to a gene: 11. CDR3 coding DNA: TGTGCCAGCAGCTTCCCCGGACTAGCGGGGTCTTTAACCAAAAACATTCAGTACTTC. Protein sequence: CASSFPGLAGSLTKNIQYF.

The rearrangement links TRBV27 to TRBJ1-1; no firm D call. The CDR3 is 13 residues long. V lost 8 bases, J lost 4 bases, and 14 bases lay in between. The germline V gene has CDR1 MNHEY and CDR2 SMNVEV (reference sequence). The CDR3 loop is CASSWLASTEAFF. The CDR3 nucleotides read TGTGCCAGCTCATGGTTGGCTTCCACTGAAGCTTTCTTT.

This clone showed up just once. The rearrangement links TRBV2 to TRBJ1-2; 7 bases are a match to TRBD1. The CDR3 sequence is 12 residues long. J was trimmed by 7 bases and V by 6 bases; bases with no gene match: 5. Per germline, CDR1 SNHLY and CDR2 FYNNEI. In DNA form, the CDR3 reads TGTGCCAGCAGAGGACAGGATTCTGGCTACACCTTC. Protein: CASRGQDSGYTF.

The V and J genes are TRBV7-7 and TRBJ1-4; 7 bases line up with TRBD1. Germline-derived CDR1 and CDR2 are SSHAT and FNYEAQ (reference sequence). V shed 7 bases and J 6 bases; nucleotides not matched to a gene: 20. The CDR3 length is 18 residues. The DNA for the CDR3 is TGTGCCAGCAAAAACGAAAAGGGAACAGGGGTGGTGGATGAAAAACTGTTTTTT. Amino acids: CASKNEKGTGVVDEKLFF.

The chain joins TRBV2 to TRBJ2-7, with D possibly being TRBD2 (6 bases). This CDR3 contains 15 residues. CDR1 is SNHLY and CDR2 is FYNNEI in the germline V gene. The ends were cut back, 8 bases at V and 3 bases at J, with 20 bases in the middle. The CDR3 region is CASLPTWGVGYEQYF. The CDR3 DNA reads as TGTGCCAGCCTTCCCACTTGGGGGGTAGGCTACGAGCAGTACTTC. Based on the CDR3 plus reference TRBV2 and TRBJ2-7, the full variable domain is EPEVTQTPSHQVTQMGQEVILRCVPISNHLYFYWYRQILGQKVEFLVSFYNNEISEKSEIFDDQFSVERPDGSNFTLKIRSTKLEDSAMYFCASLPTWGVGYEQYFGPGTRLTVT.

This chain uses TRBV5-6 with TRBJ2-7; a possible D gene is TRBD1 (6 bases). Germline lookup yields CDR1 SGHDT and CDR2 YYEEEE. V was trimmed by 3 bases and J by 9 bases, leaving 19 bases between them. The CDR3 is 14 residues long. Here the CDR3 DNA reads TGTGCCAGCAGCTCGATAAAACAGGGATCAGGGCAGTACTTC. Translated: CASSSIKQGSGQYF.

The chain recombines TRBV6-5 with TRBJ1-2, with 7 bases identical to TRBD1. This CDR3 is built from 15 residues. The germline V gene has CDR1 MNHEY and CDR2 SVGAGI. V was pared by 1 base and J by 0 bases, with 2 bases of the junction left unmatched. CDR3 in DNA: TGTGCCAGCAGTTACTGGGACAGCTCTAACTATGGCTACACCTTC. It is translated as CASSYWDSSNYGYTF.

Here the CDR3 reads CASSILTGGNTQYF. The CDR3 nucleotides are TGTGCCAGTAGTATTCTTACAGGGGGCAATACGCAGTATTTT. The rearrangement uses TRBV19 and TRBJ2-3, with 9 bases identical to TRBD1. The junction had 5 bases not matched to a gene; V was cut back by 3 bases and J by 7 bases. This CDR3 has 14 amino acids. CDR1 LNHDA and CDR2 SQIVND come from the germline V gene (reference sequence).

A few counts support this clone. The chain recombines TRBV5-8 with TRBJ1-4, with TRBD1 matching 11 bases. This CDR3 has 15 residues. Unmatched junction bases numbered 2, after V lost 4 bases and J lost 3 bases. CDR1 and CDR2 from the germline V gene are SGHTS and YDEGEE. CDR3 in DNA: TGTGCCAGCAGCCCGGGACAGGGGGCTAATGAAAAACTGTTTTTT. Protein product: CASSPGQGANEKLFF.

This clone was counted only a few times. The chain couples TRBV29-1 to TRBJ2-1, with 9 bases lining up with TRBD2. J was trimmed by 10 bases and V by 4 bases; bases with no gene match: 11. The CDR3 runs to 14 residues. Germline V gives CDR1 SQVTM, CDR2 ANQGSEA. This chain's CDR3 is CSVGASGTHEEQFF. The DNA for the CDR3 is TGCAGCGTTGGAGCTAGCGGGACCCATGAAGAGCAGTTCTTC.

The chain combines TRBV5-4 with TRBJ2-6, with TRBD1 matching over 8 bases. This CDR3 contains 18 residues. Germline CDR1 SGHNT, CDR2 YYREEE (reference sequence). V shed 0 bases and J 0 bases; nucleotides not matched to a gene: 5. Here the CDR3 DNA reads TGTGCCAGCAGCTTGGGTGGGACAGGCTACTCTGGGGCCAACGTCCTGACTTTC. Its translation: CASSLGGTGYSGANVLTF.

The chain couples TRBV3-1 (or the pseudogene TRBV3-2) to TRBJ1-5; 7 bases fit TRBD1. Per the germline V gene, CDR1 is LGHDT and CDR2 is YNNKEL (reference sequence). The ends lost 5 bases at V and 5 bases at J; junction bases unmatched: 3. CDR3 length: 13 amino acids. CDR3 DNA sequence: TGTGCCAGCAGCAAGGACAGGCATCAGCCCCAGCATTTT. Translation gives CASSKDRHQPQHF.

The J gene is TRBJ1-5, the V gene TRBV7-9, with 7 bases matching TRBD1. This CDR3 has 16 amino acids. From germline, CDR1 is SEHNR and CDR2 FQNEAQ (reference sequence). J was trimmed by 2 bases and V by 2 bases; bases with no gene match: 6. CDR3 amino acids: CASSLSTGLGNQPQHF. The CDR3 region has the DNA TGTGCCAGCAGCTTATCGACAGGGCTGGGCAATCAGCCCCAGCATTTT.

This rearrangement joins TRBV5-1 to TRBJ1-1; 8 nucleotides agree with TRBD1. Germline-derived CDR1 and CDR2 are SGHRS and YFSETQ. CDR3 length: 13 residues. Trimming took 6 bases from V and 5 from J; bases not matched to a gene: 6. DNA for the CDR3: TGCGCCAGCAACCAGGACAGGGCGACTGAAGCTTTCTTT. As protein: CASNQDRATEAFF.

This rearrangement joins TRBV6-5 to TRBJ1-6; perhaps TRBD1 as D (5 bases). The germline V and J ends were trimmed by 5 bases and 7 bases, with 15 bases remaining between them. Germline V gene lookup returns CDR1 MNHEY and CDR2 SVGAGI. The CDR3 is 15 residues long. CDR3 loop: CASSQGRVPNSPLHF. The DNA of the CDR3 is TGTGCCAGCAGTCAGGGCCGTGTACCCAATTCACCCCTCCACTTT.

The J gene is TRBJ2-5, the V gene TRBV28, with D hard to call. Looked up from germline, CDR1 is MDHEN and CDR2 is SYDVKM. V was pared by 5 bases and J by 5 bases, with 18 bases between. The CDR3 is made up of 15 amino acids. The CDR3, as DNA: TGTGCCAGCAGTCCTCCCCGCCCCGAACGGGAGACCCAGTACTTC. This encodes CASSPPRPERETQYF.

This chain joins TRBV7-2 and TRBJ1-1; D may be TRBD1 (6 bases). This CDR3 spans 16 amino acids. Germline lookup yields CDR1 SGHTA and CDR2 FQGNSA. Trimming removed 5 bases at V and 4 bases at J, with 20 bases between. The CDR3 region has the DNA TGTGCCAGCAGCCCGCAGGGGAGGGGTGGAATCACTGAAGCTTTCTTT. Its protein product is CASSPQGRGGITEAFF.